The rows below give T cell receptor beta chains drawn from one sample of a study of shared clonotypes between healthy human individuals. Generated by immunoSEQ multiplex PCR, the TCRdb table keeps only in-frame clones and is missing some. Altogether some 500,000 clones are present, 90% to 96% being singletons, with the ten largest covering about 0.068%. Material: naive CD4+ T cells sorted from blood. The receptors here all came from a woman aged 25-40 years in good health. Each CDR3 is given with its conserved first and last residue. Fields, in order: CDR3 DNA, CDR3 protein, D gene, J gene, clone size, V gene. A D gene is named only where the DNA matches it firmly. Clone size appears in some rows only: once, few, many, or a class for an expanded clone.

TGTGCCAGCAGGAAAGAGACCCAGTACTTC	CASRKETQYF	NA	TRBJ2-5	NA	TRBV28
TGCAGCGCTGGACAGGCCCAACGGGGAGCTTTCTTT	CSAGQAQRGAFF	TRBD1	TRBJ1-1	once	TRBV29-1
TGTGCCAGCAGCCGGATGAGTAGGGCCGTTGGAAACACCATATATTTT	CASSRMSRAVGNTIYF	NA	TRBJ1-3	NA	TRBV27
TGCGCCAGCAGCCAATTAGACGAGCAGTACTTC	CASSQLDEQYF	NA	TRBJ2-7	NA	TRBV4-1
TGTGCCAGCAGCCGAAGACACGTTAAGGCAGATACGCAGTATTTT	CASSRRHVKADTQYF	NA	TRBJ2-3	once	TRBV14
TGCGCCAGCAGCCGAACCCGAGATAGCGGGAGCTACGAGCAGTACTTC	CASSRTRDSGSYEQYF	TRBD2	TRBJ2-7	NA	TRBV5-1
TGTGCCAGCAGCGAGCAGGGGTATGGCTACACCTTC	CASSEQGYGYTF	NA	TRBJ1-2	NA	TRBV14
TGCAGCGTTGATAGAGGGGGCGGGGAGCAGTACTTC	CSVDRGGGEQYF	TRBD1	TRBJ2-7	NA	TRBV29-1
TGTGCCAGTAGTATGGACCTGAACACCGGGGAGCTGTTTTTT	CASSMDLNTGELFF	NA	TRBJ2-2	NA	TRBV19
TGTGCCATCAGAAAGCGGGAGGACACCTACGAGCAGTACTTC	CAIRKREDTYEQYF	TRBD2	TRBJ2-7	NA	TRBV10-3
TGTGCCTGGAGCCAGACAGTGAGCAATCAGCCCCAGCATTTT	CAWSQTVSNQPQHF	NA	TRBJ1-5	NA	TRBV30
TGTGCCAGCAGCTTAGGCAGGGGGTTGCGGAACGAGCAGTACTTC	CASSLGRGLRNEQYF	TRBD1	TRBJ2-7	NA	TRBV11-1
TGTGCCAGCAGCCAAGACTCCGCGAGGGCAGACTACGAGCAGTACTTC	CASSQDSARADYEQYF	NA	TRBJ2-7	NA	TRBV4-2
TGTGCCAGCAGCGGGGGGAATCAGCCCCAGCATTTT	CASSGGNQPQHF	NA	TRBJ1-5	NA	TRBV6-6
TGCGCCAGCAGCCTACAGGGGATTAATGAAAAACTGTTTTTT	CASSLQGINEKLFF	TRBD1	TRBJ1-4	NA	TRBV4-1
TGTGCCAGCAGTGGCGGGGACTTTTATTCCTACGAGCAGTACTTC	CASSGGDFYSYEQYF	NA	TRBJ2-7	NA	TRBV6-1
TGTGCCAGCAGCCCGATAGCGGGACAGGGTGCGAACAAAAACATTCAGTACTTC	CASSPIAGQGANKNIQYF	NA	TRBJ2-4	NA	TRBV11-2
TGCGCCAGCAGCTTTATCGGGAGTACCTACGAGCAGTACTTC	CASSFIGSTYEQYF	NA	TRBJ2-7	NA	TRBV5-1
TGTGCCAGTAGCGTACTAGCGGGAGAACAATATGAGCAGTTCTTC	CASSVLAGEQYEQFF	TRBD2	TRBJ2-1	NA	TRBV19
TGTGCCAGCAGTTTATGGGGCTCAACAAGGGGGACCCAGTACTTC	CASSLWGSTRGTQYF	NA	TRBJ2-5	NA	TRBV28
TGTGCCAGTAGTATTGTGGCAGGGGACGTGCCCGCGGCTTTCTTT	CASSIVAGDVPAAFF	NA	TRBJ1-1	NA	TRBV19
TGTGCCACCGCCGAACGAGATAGCAATCAGCCCCAGCATTTT	CATAERDSNQPQHF	NA	TRBJ1-5	NA	TRBV6-5
TGTGCCAGCAGTCGCCTTACTGGGTCCTACGAGCAGTACTTC	CASSRLTGSYEQYF	NA	TRBJ2-7	NA	TRBV28
TGCGCCAGCAGTGAGTCGACTGGGCTGCGGGGGGATTCAATCCAGCCCCAGCATTTT	CASSESTGLRGDSIQPQHF	NA	TRBJ1-5	NA	TRBV10-2
TGTGCCAGTAGCCAGACAGGCTCCTACGAGCAGTACTTC	CASSQTGSYEQYF	NA	TRBJ2-7	once	TRBV19
TGTGCCAGCAGCCAAGACACCGGGAGAGGTTATGGCTACACCTTC	CASSQDTGRGYGYTF	NA	TRBJ1-2	NA	TRBV4-2
TGTGCCAGCAGCCGACAGGGGTACAATGAGCAGTTCTTC	CASSRQGYNEQFF	TRBD1	TRBJ2-1	NA	TRBV27
TGTGCCAGCTCGCAAGGAGGGGATTATGGCTACACCTTC	CASSQGGDYGYTF	NA	TRBJ1-2	NA	TRBV18
TGTGCCAGCAGTTCCTGGACAGGGCCTAACTATGGCTACACCTTC	CASSSWTGPNYGYTF	TRBD1	TRBJ1-2	few	TRBV28
TGTGCCAGCAGTCCAGGAGACTATAGCAATCAGCCCCAGCATTTT	CASSPGDYSNQPQHF	NA	TRBJ1-5	NA	TRBV27
TGCGCCAGCAGCTTCGGTCAGGAAAAATTCTACGAGCAGTACTTC	CASSFGQEKFYEQYF	NA	TRBJ2-7	NA	TRBV5-1
TGTGCCAGCAGCATCCGGGACAGGGATGAGACCCAGTACTTC	CASSIRDRDETQYF	TRBD1	TRBJ2-5	NA	TRBV28
TGTGCCAGCAGTTTGCGGAAAGGCAACTACGAGCAGTACTTC	CASSLRKGNYEQYF	NA	TRBJ2-7	NA	TRBV27
TGCGCCAGCAGTGTAGGACTAGCGGGAGATGAGCAGTTCTTC	CASSVGLAGDEQFF	TRBD2	TRBJ2-1	NA	TRBV5-1
TGTGCCAGCAGCTCTAACCCGGGCCCCTACAATGAGCAGTTCTTC	CASSSNPGPYNEQFF	NA	TRBJ2-1	NA	TRBV11-3
TGTGCCAGCAGCGACCTTTCTACAGGGTCATACAATGAGCAGTTCTTC	CASSDLSTGSYNEQFF	NA	TRBJ2-1	NA	TRBV7-9
TGCGCCAGCAGCTTGGTATCGGGTTCGGGAAACACCATATATTTT	CASSLVSGSGNTIYF	NA	TRBJ1-3	NA	TRBV5-1
TGTGCCAGCAGTGACCAGGGGGCGAGTAGCAATCAGCCCCAGCATTTT	CASSDQGASSNQPQHF	TRBD1	TRBJ1-5	NA	TRBV6-4
TGTGCCATAAAAGGAGGGGCTGGAAACACCATATATTTT	CAIKGGAGNTIYF	NA	TRBJ1-3	NA	TRBV10-3
TGTGCCAGCAGCGCTACCTCGAGGGGGAGGGTGTATGGCTACACCTTC	CASSATSRGRVYGYTF	NA	TRBJ1-2	NA	TRBV21-1
TGTGCCAGCAGCCTTACAGAAATGAACACTGAAGCTTTCTTT	CASSLTEMNTEAFF	NA	TRBJ1-1	NA	TRBV7-8
TGTGCCAGCAGTTCCCCCACAGGGGTGATCTACGAGCAGTACTTC	CASSSPTGVIYEQYF	TRBD1	TRBJ2-7	NA	TRBV27